Listed below are T cell receptor beta chains from one sample, sequenced in a study of regulatory T cells in long-lasting Graves disease. TCRdb recomputed calls from the multiplex PCR reads with MiXCR, one row per CDR3 protein. The sample lists about 220,000 distinct CDR3 sequences, roughly 19% occurring once. This sample was also put to use in a study of T cells in Graves' hyperthyroidism and ophthalmopathy.

The sample here was peripheral blood mononuclear cells (PBMCs), taken at new diagnosis, from a patient treated with antithyroid drugs. The receptors were sampled from a woman in her twenties or thirties with Graves disease. Both conserved end residues are part of each CDR3. D genes are given only for firm matches. Some rows have no size entry. The others give once, few or many, or a class for an expanded clone.

size,J,D,V,DNA,CDR3
many,TRBJ2-7,.,TRBV5-6,TGTGCCAGCAGTTCGGACAGTCGTAAGCAGTACTTC,CASSSDSRKQYF
many,TRBJ1-4,TRBD1,TRBV20-1,TGCAGTGCTAGAGATTTAACAGGGGATAATGAAAAACTGTTTTTT,CSARDLTGDNEKLFF
many,TRBJ1-2,.,TRBV5-8,TGTGCCAGCAGCTTCCTTCAAACTAGGGAAAATGGCTACACCTTC,CASSFLQTRENGYTF
.,TRBJ1-1,.,TRBV2,TGTGCCAGCAGTGAAGGGGCGCATGAGAACACTGAAGCTTTCTTT,CASSEGAHENTEAFF
many,TRBJ1-1,.,TRBV20-1,TGCAGTGCTAGAGGAGGGGGGAACACTGAAGCTTTCTTT,CSARGGGNTEAFF
many,TRBJ1-1,TRBD1,TRBV6-1,TGTGCCAGCAGTCCCCGGGACAGGGGAGGAAGGGGGACAGCTTTCTTT,CASSPRDRGGRGTAFF
.,TRBJ2-6,.,TRBV4-1,TGCCCCAGCGTGTCAAGTGGGGGTATCTCTGGGGCCAACGTCCTGACTTTC,CPSVSSGGISGANVLTF
few,TRBJ2-1,TRBD1,TRBV7-9,TGTGCCAGCAGCTTCCGGCGGACAGGGAGAGACAATGAGCAGTTCTTC,CASSFRRTGRDNEQFF
few,TRBJ2-1,TRBD2,TRBV19,TGTGCCAGTAGAAGGGCTAGCGGGGTTAATGAGCAGCTCTTC,CASRRASGVNEQLF
.,TRBJ2-5,.,TRBV9,TGTGCCAGCTCCCTCGAGTGGTATACAGAGACCCAGTACTTC,CASSLEWYTETQYF
many,TRBJ1-1,.,TRBV28,TGTGCCAGCAGTCCCCGACAGGAACCCAACACTGAAGCTTTCTTT,CASSPRQEPNTEAFF
many,TRBJ1-2,.,TRBV30,TGTGCCTGGATTTTCGGGGGGAATGATGGCTACACCTTC,CAWIFGGNDGYTF
few,TRBJ2-5,TRBD2,TRBV2,TGTGCCAGCAGTGATTTAGGGGCTAGCGGGCCTAGGGAGACCCAGTACTTC,CASSDLGASGPRETQYF
.,TRBJ2-2,.,TRBV9,TGTGCCAGCACATTAGACGACGCGAACACCGGGGAGCTGTTTTTT,CASTLDDANTGELFF
.,TRBJ1-2,TRBD1,TRBV28,TGTGCCAGCAGTCAATCCGGGACAGGACCCTCAAACTATGGCTACACCTTC,CASSQSGTGPSNYGYTF
.,TRBJ2-1,TRBD1,TRBV19,TGTGCCAGTAGCCTTACCGGGACAGGATCCTACAATGAGCAGTTCTTC,CASSLTGTGSYNEQFF
.,TRBJ1-2,TRBD1,TRBV11-3,TGTGCCAGCAGCTTAGAGGCAGGGGGTCATGGCTACACCTTC,CASSLEAGGHGYTF
many,TRBJ1-5,.,TRBV9,TGTGCCAGCAGCCCTCACGGAGATCAGCCCCAGCATTTT,CASSPHGDQPQHF
many,TRBJ2-1,.,TRBV12-3/TRBV12-4,TGTGCCAGCAGTTCCGGAGGGCCCTACAATGAGCAGTTCTTC,CASSSGGPYNEQFF
many,TRBJ2-3,.,TRBV7-9,TGTGCCAGCAGCCTCCCGGATACGCAGTATTTT,CASSLPDTQYF
many,TRBJ1-6,TRBD1,TRBV6-1,TGTGCCAGCAGTGAATCCGGGACAGGGGCTTCACCCCTCCACTTT,CASSESGTGASPLHF
many,TRBJ2-2,.,TRBV4-2,TGTGCCAGCAGGCTCGGGAAGAACTCGAACACCGGGGAGCTGTTTTTT,CASRLGKNSNTGELFF
many,TRBJ1-6,.,TRBV6-1,TGTGCCAGCAGTCGAACTTCCCGACAGACCAGCTCCTATAATTCACCCCTCCACTTT,CASSRTSRQTSSYNSPLHF
.,TRBJ1-1,TRBD1,TRBV19,TGTGCCAGTAGGGTAACAGGGGTAGGCACTGAAGCTTTCTTT,CASRVTGVGTEAFF
many,TRBJ1-1,.,TRBV18,TGTGCCAGCTCACGAGAGGATTGGGACACTGAAGCTTTCTTT,CASSREDWDTEAFF
.,TRBJ2-7,TRBD1,TRBV3-1,TGTGCCAGCAGCCCCAATCGAGGACAGGCCTTCCTCGAGCAGTACTTC,CASSPNRGQAFLEQYF
many,TRBJ2-4,.,TRBV7-8,TGTGCCAGCAAGGCGACGGGGTGGGAAAACATTCAGTACTTC,CASKATGWENIQYF
many,TRBJ1-1,.,TRBV28,TGTGCCAGCATAGTGGGGGGGGTGATAACTGAAGCTTTCTTT,CASIVGGVITEAFF
many,TRBJ1-3,.,TRBV6-1,TGTGCCAGCAGAGTCGGCCAGCTTGGCTCTGGAAACACCATATATTTT,CASRVGQLGSGNTIYF
.,TRBJ2-7,.,TRBV2,TGTGCCACGGCATGGGGGTTCCCCTACGAGCAGTACTTC,CATAWGFPYEQYF
many,TRBJ2-2,.,TRBV10-1,TGCGCCAGCAGCCCCTTAAGCCGGGGCACCGGGGAGCTGTTTTTT,CASSPLSRGTGELFF
many,TRBJ1-1,TRBD1,TRBV27,TGTGCCAGCAGTTCCGGGACAGGGGGCGCGATCTCCCGAAACACTGAAGCTTTCTTT,CASSSGTGGAISRNTEAFF
many,TRBJ1-2,.,TRBV6-5,TGTGCCAGCAGTTCGCAGGACTATGGCTACACCTTC,CASSSQDYGYTF
many,TRBJ1-6,.,TRBV28,TGTGCCAGCAGTTTTCAGGAAACATACTCACCCCTCCACTTT,CASSFQETYSPLHF
.,TRBJ2-7,.,TRBV6-2/TRBV6-3,TGTGCCAGCAGTGAATTTGTTCAGCGCAGACACTACGAGCAGTACTTC,CASSEFVQRRHYEQYF
many,TRBJ2-3,.,TRBV2,TGTGCCAGCAGTGAAGCGGGGCGTACTGCGTATTTT,CASSEAGRTAYF
many,TRBJ1-5,TRBD1,TRBV5-1,TGCGCCAGCAGCTCCGGACAGGGCAATCAGCCCCAGCATTTT,CASSSGQGNQPQHF